Listed below are T cell receptor beta chains from one sample, sequenced in a study of cytomegalovirus exposure and HLA in healthy donors. Sequencing used immunoSEQ multiplex PCR; TCRdb keeps in-frame clones, though not all of them. The table lists 80,000 to 130,000 clones, around three quarters of them singletons. The specimen was PBMCs. The receptor source for this set is a female donor in good health and CMV-seropositive. Both conserved end residues are part of each CDR3. D genes are given only for firm matches. Not all rows give a size; the values are once, few, many and, for expanded clones, a class.

j_call	v_call	clone_size	d_call	cdr3_aa
TRBJ1-4	TRBV5-1	few	-	CASSSALGHRELFF
TRBJ2-5	TRBV5-1	-	TRBD2	CASSLDSGGAQETQYF
TRBJ2-3	TRBV5-1	-	TRBD2	CASSRTSGHSTDTQYF
TRBJ2-7	TRBV7-2	-	-	CASRGRGWGEQYF
TRBJ2-2	TRBV7-9	-	TRBD1	CAITPRDSRLYGELFF
TRBJ1-2	TRBV2	once	-	CASSGNTGIPYGYTF
TRBJ2-7	TRBV10-3	-	-	CAISEPSHEQYF
TRBJ1-2	TRBV5-1	-	-	CASSWREDGYTF
TRBJ1-1	TRBV4-1	-	-	CASSQDLISGNTEAFF
-	TRBV10-2	-	-	CASSRFDSLNYEQYF
TRBJ2-1	TRBV14	-	TRBD2	CASSLGTSRNNEQFF
TRBJ2-7	TRBV7-9	-	TRBD2	CASSLVLADSYEQYF
TRBJ1-5	TRBV30	-	TRBD1	CAWSRDRQGNQPQHF
TRBJ2-7	TRBV19	-	TRBD2	CASSPSGSHSYEQYF
TRBJ2-7	TRBV7-2	few	TRBD2	CASSRSGGAGYEQYF
TRBJ2-5	TRBV10-3	few	-	CAISESPFLVGPGETQYF
TRBJ1-5	TRBV7-2	-	-	CASSGGNQPQHF
-	TRBV7-8	-	-	CASSLALGAAYEQYF
TRBJ1-4	TRBV30	-	TRBD1	CAWSRGQRNEKLFF
TRBJ2-1	TRBV15	few	TRBD2	CATSRKTSGGSNEQFF
TRBJ1-4	TRBV9	-	-	CASSQTATNEKLFF
TRBJ2-6	TRBV5-1	-	TRBD2	CASRGKGLAGAPGANVLTF
TRBJ2-5	TRBV5-6	-	TRBD2	CASSLWAGVSETQYF
TRBJ1-6	TRBV29-1	once	-	CSVQELGAQNSPLHF
TRBJ2-3	TRBV9	-	-	CASSLPGSEGTDTQYF
TRBJ2-2	TRBV10-3	few	TRBD1	CAISNRDRGNTGERMFF
TRBJ2-3	TRBV6-4	-	-	CASSELAGTDTQYF
TRBJ2-1	TRBV6-1	-	TRBD2	CASSDPLAGGPNEQFF
TRBJ1-1	TRBV30	-	-	CAWSQVGGARTEAFF